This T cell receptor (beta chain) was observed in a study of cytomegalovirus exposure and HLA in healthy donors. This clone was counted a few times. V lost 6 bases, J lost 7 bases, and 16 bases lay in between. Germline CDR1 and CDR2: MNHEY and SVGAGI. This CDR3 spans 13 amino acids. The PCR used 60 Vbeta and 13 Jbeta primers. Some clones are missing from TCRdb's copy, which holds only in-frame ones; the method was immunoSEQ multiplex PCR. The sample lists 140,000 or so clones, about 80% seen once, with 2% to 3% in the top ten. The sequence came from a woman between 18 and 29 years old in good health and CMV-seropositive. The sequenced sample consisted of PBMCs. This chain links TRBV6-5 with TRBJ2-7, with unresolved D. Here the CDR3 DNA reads TGTGCCAGCAGGACCGGGTCTCCTGGGGAGCAGTACTTC. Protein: CASRTGSPGEQYF.